This TCR beta chain was identified during a study of blood T cell repertoires in COVID-19. Here immunoSEQ multiplex PCR was the method, and the copy in TCRdb shows in-frame clones only, minus some. The repertoire has 130,000 or so clones, about 86% of them found once; the top ten carry almost 8.5%. V was shortened by 3 bases and J by 5 bases, with 10 bases between the two germline ends. In germline, CDR1 is LNHDA, CDR2 SQIVND (reference sequence). This CDR3 spans 13 amino acids. This sequence originates from an older woman with acute or convalescent COVID-19. Source material: peripheral blood. The chain links TRBV19 to TRBJ2-5; D is unresolved. In nucleotides, the CDR3 is TGTGCCAGTAGTATCTCAGGTTGGGAGACCCAGTACTTC. It yields the protein CASSISGWETQYF.